A selection of T cell receptor beta chains follows, all from one sample in a study of blood T cell repertoires in COVID-19. The assay was immunoSEQ multiplex PCR, and TCRdb's table has in-frame clones only and misses some. This sample yields around 220,000 clones, of which roughly 84% are seen a single time; roughly 2% belongs to the top ten. Material for sequencing was peripheral blood. The receptors were gathered from a middle-aged woman who had recovered from COVID-19. Each CDR3 is given with its conserved first and last residue. Each record gives: V gene, D gene, clone size, J gene, CDR3 protein, CDR3 DNA. D genes are given only for firm matches. Clone size is shown for a subset of rows, as once, few, many or a class of expanded clone.

>TRBV4-2|TRBD2|.|TRBJ2-3
CASSQITGTRSTDTQYF
TGTGCCAGCAGCCAAATCACCGGGACTAGGAGCACAGATACGCAGTATTTT
>TRBV7-3|TRBD2|.|TRBJ2-1
CASSLSGGEQFF
TGTGCCAGCAGCTTGTCGGGGGGTGAGCAGTTCTTC
>TRBV11-2|.|few|TRBJ2-7
CASSPGHQNSYEQYF
TGTGCCAGCAGCCCGGGACACCAAAACTCCTACGAGCAGTACTTC
>TRBV5-1|TRBD1|.|TRBJ2-7
CASSSDRGASYEQYF
TGCGCCAGCAGCTCCGACAGGGGTGCAAGTTACGAGCAGTACTTC
>TRBV9|.|.|TRBJ1-3
CASSGTRTVSGNTIYF
TGTGCCAGCAGTGGCACCCGTACAGTCTCTGGAAACACCATATATTTT
>TRBV19|.|.|TRBJ1-4
CASSIDLRQGNEKLFF
TGTGCCAGTAGTATAGATCTCCGGCAGGGCAATGAAAAACTGTTTTTT
>TRBV6-6|.|.|TRBJ1-5
CASSPSAPGANSNQPQHF
TGTGCCAGCAGTCCGTCCGCCCCAGGGGCCAATAGCAATCAGCCCCAGCATTTT
>TRBV18|TRBD1|.|TRBJ1-1
CASSLRDSNTEAFF
TGTGCCAGCTCACTCCGGGACAGTAACACTGAAGCTTTCTTT
>TRBV2|TRBD1|once|TRBJ2-5
CASSGDREQTQYF
TGTGCCAGCAGTGGAGACAGGGAACAGACCCAGTACTTC
>TRBV27|TRBD2|.|TRBJ2-1
CASSFSGTSGSVEQFF
TGTGCCAGCAGTTTCTCAGGGACTAGCGGGAGTGTTGAGCAGTTCTTC
>TRBV5-1|TRBD1|.|TRBJ1-4
CASSPTGGVEKLFF
TGCGCCAGCAGCCCCACAGGGGGGGTCGAAAAACTGTTTTTT
>TRBV7-2|.|.|TRBJ2-7
CASSSSLRDKAYEQYF
TGTGCCAGCAGCTCGTCCCTCCGGGACAAAGCCTACGAGCAGTACTTC
>TRBV13|.|.|TRBJ2-7
CASSPRDSAQRYEQYF
TGTGCCAGCAGCCCACGAGACAGCGCCCAGAGATACGAGCAGTACTTC
>TRBV19|.|.|TRBJ1-5
CASKNAGDEQPQHF
TGTGCCAGTAAAAATGCAGGGGATGAACAGCCCCAGCATTTT
>TRBV7-2|.|.|TRBJ2-2
CASSLPHTGELFF
TGTGCCAGCAGCTTACCTCACACCGGGGAGCTGTTTTTT
>TRBV4-3|.|.|TRBJ2-5
CASSQALKSGETQYF
TGCGCCAGCAGCCAAGCGTTAAAGTCGGGGGAGACCCAGTACTTC
>TRBV6-5|TRBD1|.|TRBJ1-2
CASRRDRESYGYTF
TGTGCCAGCAGACGCGACAGGGAGAGCTATGGCTACACCTTC
>TRBV10-3|TRBD1|.|TRBJ1-1
CAITATGTTEAFF
TGTGCCATCACCGCGACAGGGACCACTGAAGCTTTCTTT
>TRBV5-1|TRBD2|.|TRBJ2-1
CASSSTSGGPNSYNEQFF
TGCGCCAGCAGCTCGACTAGCGGGGGGCCTAATTCCTACAATGAGCAGTTCTTC
>TRBV28|.|.|TRBJ1-4
CASFSNEKLFF
TGTGCCAGCTTCAGTAATGAAAAACTGTTTTTT
>TRBV9|TRBD1|.|TRBJ1-5
CASSAGQGSLPQHF
TGTGCCAGCAGCGCCGGACAGGGTAGTCTGCCCCAGCATTTT
>TRBV2|.|.|TRBJ1-5
CASSVGGVQPQHF
TGTGCCAGCAGTGTGGGGGGTGTTCAGCCCCAGCATTTT
>TRBV19|TRBD2|.|TRBJ2-1
CASSILQLAGRDEQFF
TGTGCCAGTAGTATATTACAACTAGCGGGCCGGGATGAGCAGTTCTTC
>TRBV5-1|.|once|TRBJ1-1
CASSTAGGTEAFF
TGCGCCAGCAGCACGGCAGGTGGGACTGAAGCTTTCTTT
>TRBV9|.|.|TRBJ1-2
CASSVGLNSGYGYTF
TGTGCCAGCAGCGTCGGCTTAAATTCGGGCTATGGCTACACCTTC
>TRBV9|.|.|TRBJ2-2
CASGGVPVTGELFF
TGTGCCAGCGGAGGGGTTCCAGTAACCGGGGAGCTGTTTTTT
>TRBV11-2|.|.|TRBJ2-1
CASSKDRAYNEQFF
TGTGCCAGCAGCAAAGACAGAGCCTACAATGAGCAGTTCTTC
>TRBV29-1|.|.|TRBJ1-2
CSVREDSYGYTF
TGCAGCGTCCGAGAGGACAGCTATGGCTACACCTTC
>TRBV7-3|TRBD2|.|TRBJ2-3
CASSLSLAGSDTQYF
TGTGCCAGCAGCTTATCCCTAGCGGGATCAGATACGCAGTATTTT
>TRBV10-1|TRBD1|.|TRBJ2-1
CASSECLGQDSYNEQFF
TGCGCCAGCAGTGAGTGTTTGGGACAGGACTCCTACAATGAGCAGTTCTTC